This T cell receptor beta chain was observed in a study of T cells in localized non-small cell lung cancer. CDR3 length: 12 amino acids. Germline V gene sequence: CDR1 SEHNR, CDR2 FQNEAQ (reference sequence). The V end was cut by 4 bases, the J end by 3 bases, with 3 bases between. Study-level results: Increased T cell density in blood showed an association with longer overall survival. One tumor region alone was sequenced, and heterogeneity therefore remains possible. Out of the top 100 tumor clones, a median approximately 57 were seen in adjacent lung. Clonality of T cells reached its maximum in uninvolved adjacent lung, surpassing tumor.

Repertoires were generated with immunoSEQ multiplex PCR, while TCRdb's copy carries only in-frame clones and drops some. The table has some 16,000 clones, more than 85% seen once. Of note for this clone: Its antigen is unknown.

The specimen comprised peripheral blood, sampled before any cancer treatment. V is TRBV7-9 and J is TRBJ2-2; D not certain. This TCR was recovered from a male donor at least 60 years old with stage II squamous cell lung carcinoma. The CDR3 coding sequence is TGTGCCAGCAGCTCCGACACCGGGGAGCTGTTTTTT. Translated, it gives CASSSDTGELFF.